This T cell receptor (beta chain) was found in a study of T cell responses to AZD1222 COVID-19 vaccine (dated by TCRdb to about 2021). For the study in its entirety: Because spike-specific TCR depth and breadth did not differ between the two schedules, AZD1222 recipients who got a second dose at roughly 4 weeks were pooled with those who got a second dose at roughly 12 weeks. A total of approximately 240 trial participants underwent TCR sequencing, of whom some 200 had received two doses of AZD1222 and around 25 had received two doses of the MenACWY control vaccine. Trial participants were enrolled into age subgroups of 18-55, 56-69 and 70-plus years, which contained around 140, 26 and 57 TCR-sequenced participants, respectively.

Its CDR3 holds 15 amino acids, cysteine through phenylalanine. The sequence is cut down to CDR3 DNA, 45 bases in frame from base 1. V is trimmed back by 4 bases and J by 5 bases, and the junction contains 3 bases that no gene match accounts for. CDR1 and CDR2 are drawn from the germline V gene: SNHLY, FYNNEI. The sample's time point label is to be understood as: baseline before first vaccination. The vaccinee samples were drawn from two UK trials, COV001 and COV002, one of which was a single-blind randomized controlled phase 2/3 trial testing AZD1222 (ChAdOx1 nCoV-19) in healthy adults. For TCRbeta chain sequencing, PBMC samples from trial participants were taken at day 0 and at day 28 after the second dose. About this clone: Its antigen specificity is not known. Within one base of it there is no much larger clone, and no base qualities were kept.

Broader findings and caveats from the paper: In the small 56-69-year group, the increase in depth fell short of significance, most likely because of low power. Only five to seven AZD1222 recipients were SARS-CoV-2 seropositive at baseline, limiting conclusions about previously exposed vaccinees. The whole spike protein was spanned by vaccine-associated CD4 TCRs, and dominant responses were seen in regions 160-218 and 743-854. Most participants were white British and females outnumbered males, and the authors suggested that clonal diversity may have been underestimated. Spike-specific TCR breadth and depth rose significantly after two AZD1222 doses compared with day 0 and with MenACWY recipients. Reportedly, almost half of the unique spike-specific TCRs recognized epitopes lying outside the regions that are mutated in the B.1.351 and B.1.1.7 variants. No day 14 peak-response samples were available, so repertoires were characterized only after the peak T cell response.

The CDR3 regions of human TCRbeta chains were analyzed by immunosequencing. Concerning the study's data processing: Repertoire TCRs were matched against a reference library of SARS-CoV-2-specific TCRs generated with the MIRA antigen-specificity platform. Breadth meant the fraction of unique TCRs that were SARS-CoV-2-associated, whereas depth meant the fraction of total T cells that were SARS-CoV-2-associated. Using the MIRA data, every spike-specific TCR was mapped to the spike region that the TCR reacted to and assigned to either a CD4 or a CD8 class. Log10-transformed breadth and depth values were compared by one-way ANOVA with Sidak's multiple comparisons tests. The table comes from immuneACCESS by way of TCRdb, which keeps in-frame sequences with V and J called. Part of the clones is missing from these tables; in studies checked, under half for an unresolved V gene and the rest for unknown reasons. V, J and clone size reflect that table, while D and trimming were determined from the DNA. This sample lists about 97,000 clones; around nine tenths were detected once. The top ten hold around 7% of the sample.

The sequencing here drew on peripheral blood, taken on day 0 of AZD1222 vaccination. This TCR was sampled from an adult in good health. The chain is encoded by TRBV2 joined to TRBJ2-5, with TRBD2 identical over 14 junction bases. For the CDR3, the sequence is CASSGLAGGRETQYF. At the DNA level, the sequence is TGTGCCAGCAGTGGACTAGCGGGGGGGCGGGAGACCCAGTACTTC. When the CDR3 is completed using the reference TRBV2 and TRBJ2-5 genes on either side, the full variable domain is EPEVTQTPSHQVTQMGQEVILRCVPISNHLYFYWYRQILGQKVEFLVSFYNNEISEKSEIFDDQFSVERPDGSNFTLKIRSTKLEDSAMYFCASSGLAGGRETQYFGPGTRLLVL.